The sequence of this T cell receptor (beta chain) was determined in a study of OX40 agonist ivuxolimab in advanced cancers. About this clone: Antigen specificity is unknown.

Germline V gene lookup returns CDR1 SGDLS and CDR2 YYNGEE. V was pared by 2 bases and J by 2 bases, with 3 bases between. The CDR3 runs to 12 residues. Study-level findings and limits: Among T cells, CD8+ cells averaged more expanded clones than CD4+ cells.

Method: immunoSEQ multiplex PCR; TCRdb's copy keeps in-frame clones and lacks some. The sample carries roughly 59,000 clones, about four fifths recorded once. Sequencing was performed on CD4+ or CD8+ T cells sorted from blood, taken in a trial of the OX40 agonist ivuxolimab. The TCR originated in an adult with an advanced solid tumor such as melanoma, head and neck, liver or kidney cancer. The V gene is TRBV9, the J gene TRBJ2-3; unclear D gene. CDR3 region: CASSVDTDTQYF. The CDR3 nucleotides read TGTGCCAGCAGCGTTGACACAGATACGCAGTATTTT.